This T cell receptor beta chain was sequenced during a study of technical replicates of blood from several donors. The method was immunoSEQ multiplex PCR; TCRdb's version includes in-frame clones alone and lacks a portion of them. In the table there are 75,000 to 90,000 clones, roughly nine tenths of which are singletons. CDR3 size: 13 residues. Germline V gene lookup returns CDR1 MNHEY and CDR2 SVGAGI. The ends were cut back, 2 bases at V and 3 bases at J, with 7 bases in the middle. This chain connects TRBV6-5 to TRBJ1-2, with D tentatively TRBD1 (6 bases). Specimen: T cells isolated from PBMCs. This TCR derives from a human donor in good health. CDR3 loop: CASSYPGDYGYTF. The CDR3 region has the DNA TGTGCCAGCAGTTACCCAGGGGACTATGGCTACACCTTC.